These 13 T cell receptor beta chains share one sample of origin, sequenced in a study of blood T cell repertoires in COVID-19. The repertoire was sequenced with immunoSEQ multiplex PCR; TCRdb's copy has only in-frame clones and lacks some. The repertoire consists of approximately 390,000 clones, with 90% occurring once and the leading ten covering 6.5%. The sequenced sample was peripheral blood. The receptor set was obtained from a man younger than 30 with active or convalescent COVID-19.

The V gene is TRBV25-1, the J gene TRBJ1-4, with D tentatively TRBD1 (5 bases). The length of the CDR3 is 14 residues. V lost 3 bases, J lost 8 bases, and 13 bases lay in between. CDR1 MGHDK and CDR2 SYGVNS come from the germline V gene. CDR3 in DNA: TGTGCCAGCAGTGACGGAGACCCAGGGGAAAAACTGTTTTTT. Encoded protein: CASSDGDPGEKLFF. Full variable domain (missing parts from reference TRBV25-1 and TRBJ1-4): EADIYQTPRYLVIGTGKKITLECSQTMGHDKMYWYQQDPGMELHLIHYSYGVNSTEKGDLSSESTVSRIRTEHFPLTLESARPSHTSQYLCASSDGDPGEKLFFGSGTQLSVL.

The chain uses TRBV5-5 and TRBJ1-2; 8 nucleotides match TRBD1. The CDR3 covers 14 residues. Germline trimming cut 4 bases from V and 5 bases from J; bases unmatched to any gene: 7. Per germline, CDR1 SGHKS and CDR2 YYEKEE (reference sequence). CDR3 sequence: CASSEEGTGYGYTF. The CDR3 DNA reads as TGTGCCAGCAGCGAGGAGGGGACAGGATATGGCTACACCTTC.

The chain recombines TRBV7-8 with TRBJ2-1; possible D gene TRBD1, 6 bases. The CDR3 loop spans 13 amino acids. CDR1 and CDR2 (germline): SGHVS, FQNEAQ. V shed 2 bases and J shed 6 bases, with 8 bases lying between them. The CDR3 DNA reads TGTGCCAGCAGCTTACAGGGGTCCAATGAGCAGTTCTTC. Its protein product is CASSLQGSNEQFF.

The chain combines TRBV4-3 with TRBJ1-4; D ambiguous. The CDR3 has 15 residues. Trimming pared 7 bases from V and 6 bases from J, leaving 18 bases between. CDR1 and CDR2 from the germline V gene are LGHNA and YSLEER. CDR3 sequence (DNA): TGCGCCAGCATTCCGTACCCCAAGGAGGATGAAAAACTGTTTTTT. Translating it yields CASIPYPKEDEKLFF.

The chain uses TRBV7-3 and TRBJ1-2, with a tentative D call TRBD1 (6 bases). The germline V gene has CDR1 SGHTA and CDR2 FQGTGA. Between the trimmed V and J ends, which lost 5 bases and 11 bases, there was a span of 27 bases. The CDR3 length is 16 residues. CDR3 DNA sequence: TGTGCCAGCAGCCCAAATACTAGACAGGATTTTATAGGGTACACCTTC. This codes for CASSPNTRQDFIGYTF.

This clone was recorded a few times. The DNA of the CDR3 is TGTGCCAGCACCCCGACTAGCGGGAGCTCCTACGAGCAGTACTTC. Translated, it gives CASTPTSGSSYEQYF. This chain joins TRBV7-2 and TRBJ2-7, with 12 nucleotides matching TRBD2. J lost 0 bases, V lost 7 bases, and 4 bases had no gene match. The CDR3 has 15 amino acids. The germline V gene encodes CDR1 SGHTA and CDR2 FQGNSA.

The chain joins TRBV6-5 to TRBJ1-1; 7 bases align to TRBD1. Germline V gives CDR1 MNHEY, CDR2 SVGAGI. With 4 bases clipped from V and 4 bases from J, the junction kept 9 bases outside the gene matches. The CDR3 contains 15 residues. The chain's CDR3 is CASSSPGQAATEAFF. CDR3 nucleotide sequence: TGTGCCAGCAGTTCTCCCGGACAGGCGGCCACTGAAGCTTTCTTT.

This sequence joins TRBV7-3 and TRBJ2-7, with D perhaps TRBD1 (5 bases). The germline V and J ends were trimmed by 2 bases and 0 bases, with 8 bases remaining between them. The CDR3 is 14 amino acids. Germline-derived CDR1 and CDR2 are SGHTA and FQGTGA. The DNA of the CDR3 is TGTGCCAGCAGCTTAGACAGCTCCTCCTACGAGCAGTACTTC. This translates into CASSLDSSSYEQYF.

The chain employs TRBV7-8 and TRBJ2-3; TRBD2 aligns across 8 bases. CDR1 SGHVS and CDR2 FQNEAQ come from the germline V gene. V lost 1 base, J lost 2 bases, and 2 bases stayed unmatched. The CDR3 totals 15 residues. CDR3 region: CASSLVLADTDTQYF. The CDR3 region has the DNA TGTGCCAGCAGCTTAGTACTAGCGGACACAGATACGCAGTATTTT.

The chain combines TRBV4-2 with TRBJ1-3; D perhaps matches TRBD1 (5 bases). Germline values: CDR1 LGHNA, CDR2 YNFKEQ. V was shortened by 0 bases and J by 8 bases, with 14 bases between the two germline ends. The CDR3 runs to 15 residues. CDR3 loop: CASSQEERRGDTIYF. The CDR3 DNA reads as TGTGCCAGCAGCCAAGAGGAGAGGCGGGGCGACACCATATATTTT.

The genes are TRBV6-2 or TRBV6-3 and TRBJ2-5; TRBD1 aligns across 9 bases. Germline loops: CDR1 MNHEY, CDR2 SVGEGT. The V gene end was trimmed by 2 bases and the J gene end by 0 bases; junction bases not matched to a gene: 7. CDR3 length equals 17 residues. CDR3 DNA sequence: TGTGCCAGCAGTTACCCTGGGACAGGGAACTACCAAGAGACCCAGTACTTC. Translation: CASSYPGTGNYQETQYF.

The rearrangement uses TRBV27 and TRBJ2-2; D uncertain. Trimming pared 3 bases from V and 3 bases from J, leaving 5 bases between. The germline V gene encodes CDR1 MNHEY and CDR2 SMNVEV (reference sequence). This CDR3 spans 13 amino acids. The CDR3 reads CASSLRYTGELFF. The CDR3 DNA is TGTGCCAGCAGTTTGCGCTACACCGGGGAGCTGTTTTTT.

Here the CDR3 reads CASSQVRGLGSYEQYF. CDR3 sequence (DNA): TGTGCCAGCAGCCAAGTAAGGGGGCTGGGGTCCTACGAGCAGTACTTC. The V and J genes are TRBV3-1 (or the pseudogene TRBV3-2) and TRBJ2-7; TRBD1 agrees at 7 bases. This CDR3 spans 16 amino acids. CDR1 and CDR2 (germline): LGHDT, YNNKEL (reference sequence). V lost 1 base and J lost 1; bases outside the gene matches: 7.